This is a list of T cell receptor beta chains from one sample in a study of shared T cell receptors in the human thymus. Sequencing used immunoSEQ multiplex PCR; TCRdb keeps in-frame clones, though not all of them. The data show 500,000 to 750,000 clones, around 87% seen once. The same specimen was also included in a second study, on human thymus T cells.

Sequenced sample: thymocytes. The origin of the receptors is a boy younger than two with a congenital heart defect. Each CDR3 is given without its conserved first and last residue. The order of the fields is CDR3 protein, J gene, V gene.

ASSQAGEARGDEQY TRBJ2-7 TRBV4-2
ASSLIHRGETQY TRBJ2-5 TRBV5-5
ASSCLTSTNYGYT TRBJ1-2 TRBV6-1
ASSPRTSGNGDEQF TRBJ2-1 TRBV4-1
ASSVGRSTDTQY TRBJ2-3 TRBV9
ASSFGTATNEKLF TRBJ1-4 TRBV5-1
ASSPTAGASGNTIY TRBJ1-3 TRBV27
AFLSGRTDTQY TRBJ2-3 TRBV30
ASPPGQGACQETQY TRBJ2-5 TRBV6-6
AWSVLRETEAF TRBJ1-1 TRBV30
ASGSDRDSEQY TRBJ2-7 TRBV12-5
ASRQGGANVLT TRBJ2-6 TRBV27
ASSVSGLVAEQY TRBJ2-7 TRBV9
ASSVARTGVRGEQY TRBJ2-7 TRBV9
ASSEGPGLVSEQF TRBJ2-1 TRBV6-1
ASSQGQVIRLVAKNIQY TRBJ2-4 TRBV4-1
ASTTGLSPNQPQH TRBJ1-5 TRBV6-1
ASSLTRDYGSYNEQF TRBJ2-1 TRBV4-1
ASSVGSSGSPKETQY TRBJ2-5 TRBV9
ASSFSRGGRATDTQY TRBJ2-3 TRBV28
ASSTIRGTGELF TRBJ2-2 TRBV19
ASRPRPGADTQY TRBJ2-3 TRBV27
ASRPQGSHGYT TRBJ1-2 TRBV6-1
ASLGLAGGTLQETQY TRBJ2-5 TRBV2
ASSPWTGGLNTEAF TRBJ1-1 TRBV28
ASRHRGETQY TRBJ2-5 TRBV19
ASAKEGPDYEQY TRBJ2-7 TRBV28
ASSTTRHRPGNTIY TRBJ1-3 TRBV28
ASSVTAGVPYEQY TRBJ2-7 TRBV9
ASSRRRENTGELF TRBJ2-2 TRBV27
ASGKALAGETQY TRBJ2-5 TRBV12-5
ASSSRTGKTDTQY TRBJ2-3 TRBV7-9
ASSLPGQGREKLF TRBJ1-4 TRBV5-1
ASSPDFEREGLKNEQY TRBJ2-7 TRBV4-2
ASSTGSVSGETQY TRBJ2-5 TRBV5-1
ATSRDSLAVRSPYEQY TRBJ2-7 TRBV15
ASSLSVAASYEQY TRBJ2-7 TRBV27
ASSIPRGRTNEKLF TRBJ1-4 TRBV19
ATIRGTDTQY TRBJ2-3 TRBV7-2
ASSPGLVEQF TRBJ2-1 TRBV7-9
ASSLARGRGATNEKLF TRBJ1-4 TRBV7-9
ASSLGGLGLAKNIQY TRBJ2-4 TRBV7-9
ASSLPGTDIYNEQF TRBJ2-1 TRBV7-9
ASSQYRWEKLF TRBJ1-4 TRBV28
ASSDQRGRLYEQY TRBJ2-7 TRBV27
ASSEAGTSTDTQY TRBJ2-3 TRBV6-1
ASSRHRETNEKLF TRBJ1-4 TRBV28
ASSQGGAGGDTGELF TRBJ2-2 TRBV4-1
ASSLPGLGTGELF TRBJ2-2 TRBV19
ASSFLPSTYEQY TRBJ2-7 TRBV7-9
AWRRRIIGDSGNTIY TRBJ1-3 TRBV30
ASSEPYRGDSGELF TRBJ2-2 TRBV6-1
ASSSPHDKNTEAF TRBJ1-1 TRBV11-2
ASSPPGSGNHNEQF TRBJ2-1 TRBV4-1
ASSFYGQGGPYEQY TRBJ2-7 TRBV28
ASSRDEHPGELF TRBJ2-2 TRBV5-4
ASSSGDADTQY TRBJ2-3 TRBV6-5